The T cell receptor (beta chain) described here comes from a study of regulatory T cells in long-lasting Graves disease. HTBI primers from iRepertoire and Arm-PCR of CDR3 regions yielded the TCR beta libraries. One entry per CDR3 protein, called by TCRdb with MiXCR from the multiplex PCR reads. Of about 200,000 distinct CDR3 sequences in the sample, roughly a fifth were seen once. This clonotype occurred once. Time point indicated: newly diagnosed GD, antithyroid drugs for less than 3 months. TCR sequences were obtained from RNA taken from PBMCs. The CDR3 is 14 amino acids. Looked up from germline, CDR1 is SGHDT and CDR2 is YYEEEE. Trimming removed 1 base from V and 4 bases from J, with 11 bases in between. Separately, the same data were catalogued under a study of T cells in Graves' hyperthyroidism and ophthalmopathy.

The source was peripheral blood mononuclear cells (PBMCs), collected at new diagnosis, from a patient treated with antithyroid drugs. The rearrangement joins TRBV5-6 to TRBJ1-2; possible D gene TRBD1, 5 bases. The clonotype was recovered from a woman under 40 with Graves disease. The CDR3 here is CASSLSGHLYGYTF. The CDR3 coding sequence is TGTGCCAGCAGCTTGTCCGGACACCTCTATGGCTACACCTTC.